This note documents a single T cell receptor (beta chain) sequence. The sample comes from a study of blood T cell repertoires in COVID-19. TCRdb's copy holds only in-frame clones and misses some; the assay was immunoSEQ multiplex PCR. The table lists roughly 150,000 clones, 80% of them singletons. Germline lookup yields CDR1 KGHDR and CDR2 SFDVKD. The V and J ends lost 0 bases and 5 bases respectively, with 7 bases between them. This CDR3 region has 14 residues. This rearrangement joins TRBV24-1 to TRBJ1-5; perhaps TRBD1 as D (5 bases). The sequenced sample consisted of PBMCs or T cells enriched from blood (not recorded which). The sequence came from a woman between 55 and 75 years old who had recovered from COVID-19. The CDR3 nucleotides are TGTGCCACCAGTGATTTGGGCAGGGATCAGCCCCAGCATTTT. It is translated as CATSDLGRDQPQHF.